This T cell receptor (beta chain) appears in the sequencing data of a study of cytomegalovirus exposure and HLA in healthy donors. The trim removed 8 bases at V and 1 base at J, leaving 7 bases unmatched. The CDR3 has 14 amino acids. Germline CDR1 reads MNHEY; CDR2 reads SVGAGI. Though probably carrying unrecorded immune exposures, donors were nominally healthy at sampling. PCR involved 60 Vbeta and 13 Jbeta primers. Sequencing was performed with immunoSEQ multiplex PCR; in TCRdb, only in-frame clones are kept and a portion is missing. The sample yields some 170,000 clones, more than 80% seen once. Sample: PBMCs. This sequence was found in a woman younger than 30 in good health and CMV-seropositive. This chain joins TRBV6-5 and TRBJ2-7; 8 bases are a match to TRBD1. The CDR3 protein is CASSVGQVSYEQYF. The CDR3 DNA is TGTGCCAGCTCAGTGGGACAGGTATCCTACGAGCAGTACTTC.